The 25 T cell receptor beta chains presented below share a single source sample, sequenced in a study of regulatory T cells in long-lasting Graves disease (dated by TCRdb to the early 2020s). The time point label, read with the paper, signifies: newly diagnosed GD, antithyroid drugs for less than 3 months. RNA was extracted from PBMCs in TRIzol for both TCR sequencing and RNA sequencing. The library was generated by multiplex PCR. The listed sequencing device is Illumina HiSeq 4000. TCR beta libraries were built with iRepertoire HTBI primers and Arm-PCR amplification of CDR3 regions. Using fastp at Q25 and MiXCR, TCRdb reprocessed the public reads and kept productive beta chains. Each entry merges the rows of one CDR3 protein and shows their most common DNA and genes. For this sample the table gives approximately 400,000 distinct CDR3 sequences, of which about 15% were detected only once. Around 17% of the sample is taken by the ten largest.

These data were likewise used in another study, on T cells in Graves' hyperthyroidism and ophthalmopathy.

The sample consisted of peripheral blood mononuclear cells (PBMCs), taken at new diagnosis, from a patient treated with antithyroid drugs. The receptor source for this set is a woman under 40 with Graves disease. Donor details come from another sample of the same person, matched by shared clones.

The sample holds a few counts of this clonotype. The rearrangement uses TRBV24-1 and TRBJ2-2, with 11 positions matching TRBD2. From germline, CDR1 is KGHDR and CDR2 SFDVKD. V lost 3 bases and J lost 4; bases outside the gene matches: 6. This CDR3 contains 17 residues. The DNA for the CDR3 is TGTGCCACCAGTGATGCCGGGACTAGCGGTCTCACCGGGGAGCTGTTTTTT. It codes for CATSDAGTSGLTGELFF.

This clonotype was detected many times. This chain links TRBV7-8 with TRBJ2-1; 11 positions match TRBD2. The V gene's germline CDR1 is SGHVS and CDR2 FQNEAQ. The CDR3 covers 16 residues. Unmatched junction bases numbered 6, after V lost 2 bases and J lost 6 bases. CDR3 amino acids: CASSLLAGGPVNEQFF. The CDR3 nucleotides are TGTGCCAGCAGCTTATTAGCGGGAGGGCCGGTCAATGAGCAGTTCTTC.

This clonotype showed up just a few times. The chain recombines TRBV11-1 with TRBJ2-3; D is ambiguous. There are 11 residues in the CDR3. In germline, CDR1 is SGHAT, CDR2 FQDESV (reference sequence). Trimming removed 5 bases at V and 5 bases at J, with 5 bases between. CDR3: CASSARDTQYF. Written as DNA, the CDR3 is TGTGCCAGCAGCGCTCGAGATACGCAGTATTTT.

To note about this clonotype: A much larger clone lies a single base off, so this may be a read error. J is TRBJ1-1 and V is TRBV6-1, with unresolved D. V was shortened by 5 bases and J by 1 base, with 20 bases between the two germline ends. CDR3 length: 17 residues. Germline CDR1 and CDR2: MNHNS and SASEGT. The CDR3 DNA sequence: TGTGCCAGCAGTCACCCAGAGGTCCGTCCTACGAACACTGAAGCTTTCTTT. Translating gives CASSHPEVRPTNTEAFF.

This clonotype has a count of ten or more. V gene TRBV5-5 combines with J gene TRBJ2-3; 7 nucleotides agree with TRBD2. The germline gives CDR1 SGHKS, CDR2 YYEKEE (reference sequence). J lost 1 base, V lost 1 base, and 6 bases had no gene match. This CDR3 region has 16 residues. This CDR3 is CASSLKAGRGTDTQYF. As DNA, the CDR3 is TGTGCCAGCAGCTTGAAAGCGGGGAGGGGCACAGATACGCAGTATTTT.

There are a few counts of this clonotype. Here the CDR3 reads CATSRRRTVWHGQPQHF. Written as DNA, the CDR3 is TGTGCCACCAGCAGGAGGAGGACCGTCTGGCATGGTCAGCCCCAGCATTTT. The rearrangement uses TRBV15 and TRBJ1-5; no clear D gene. Per germline, CDR1 LNHNV and CDR2 YYDKDF (reference sequence). The length of the CDR3 is 17 residues. Trimming pared 3 bases from V and 6 bases from J, leaving 21 bases between.

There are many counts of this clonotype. This CDR3 is CASSLVASGAYNEQFF. The CDR3, as DNA: TGCGCCAGCAGCTTGGTGGCTAGCGGAGCCTACAATGAGCAGTTCTTC. The V call is TRBV5-1, the J call TRBJ2-1; the match to TRBD2 covers 7 bases. The CDR3 totals 16 residues. Germline values: CDR1 SGHRS, CDR2 YFSETQ. With V trimmed by 0 bases and J by 2 bases, 5 bases remained unmatched.

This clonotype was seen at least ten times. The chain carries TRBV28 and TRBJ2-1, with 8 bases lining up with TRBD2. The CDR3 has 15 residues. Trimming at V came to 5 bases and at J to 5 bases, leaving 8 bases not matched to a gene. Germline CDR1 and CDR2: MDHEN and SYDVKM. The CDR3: CASSPLSSGHNEQFF. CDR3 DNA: TGTGCCAGCAGTCCGCTTTCTAGCGGGCACAATGAGCAGTTCTTC.

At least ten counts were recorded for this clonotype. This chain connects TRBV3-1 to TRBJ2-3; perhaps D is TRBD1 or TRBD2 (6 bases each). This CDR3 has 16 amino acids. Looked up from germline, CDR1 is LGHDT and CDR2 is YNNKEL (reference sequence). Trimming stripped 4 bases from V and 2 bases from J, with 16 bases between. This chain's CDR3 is CASSRTGGGITDTQYF. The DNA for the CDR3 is TGTGCCAGCAGCCGAACAGGAGGGGGGATCACAGATACGCAGTATTTT.

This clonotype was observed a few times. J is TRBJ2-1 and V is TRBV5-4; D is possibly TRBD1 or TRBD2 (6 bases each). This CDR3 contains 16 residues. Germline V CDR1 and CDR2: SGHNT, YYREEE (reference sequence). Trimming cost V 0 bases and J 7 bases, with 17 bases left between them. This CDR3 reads CASSLGDTLSGNEQFF. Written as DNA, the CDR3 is TGTGCCAGCAGCTTGGGGGACACCCTAAGCGGGAATGAGCAGTTCTTC.

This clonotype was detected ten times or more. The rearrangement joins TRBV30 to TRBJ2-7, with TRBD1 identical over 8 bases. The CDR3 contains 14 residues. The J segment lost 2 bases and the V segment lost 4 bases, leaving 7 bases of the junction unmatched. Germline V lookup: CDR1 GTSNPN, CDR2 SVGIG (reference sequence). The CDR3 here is CAWNDRGRTYEQYF. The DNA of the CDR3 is TGTGCCTGGAATGACAGGGGACGAACCTACGAGCAGTACTTC.

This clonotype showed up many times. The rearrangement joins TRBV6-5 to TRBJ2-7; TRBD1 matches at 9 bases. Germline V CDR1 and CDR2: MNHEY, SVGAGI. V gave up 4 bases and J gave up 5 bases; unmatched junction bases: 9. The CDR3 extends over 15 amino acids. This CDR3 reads CASSSTGTGYNEQYF. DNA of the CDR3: TGTGCCAGCAGTTCTACCGGGACAGGGTATAACGAGCAGTACTTC.

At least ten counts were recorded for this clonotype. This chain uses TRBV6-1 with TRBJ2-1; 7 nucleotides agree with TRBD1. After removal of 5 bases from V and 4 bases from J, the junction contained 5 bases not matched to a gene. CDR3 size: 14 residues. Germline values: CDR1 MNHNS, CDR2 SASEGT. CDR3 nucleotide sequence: TGTGCCAGCAGTAACCGGGACAGTTACAATGAGCAGTTCTTC. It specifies CASSNRDSYNEQFF.

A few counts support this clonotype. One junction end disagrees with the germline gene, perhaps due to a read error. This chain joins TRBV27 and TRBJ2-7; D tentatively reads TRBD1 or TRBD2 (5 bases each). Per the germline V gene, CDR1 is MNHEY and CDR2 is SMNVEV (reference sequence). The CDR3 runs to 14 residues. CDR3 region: CASSLEGNFYEQYF. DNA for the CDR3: TGTGCCAGCAGTTTAGAGGGGAACTTTTACGAGCAATACTTC.

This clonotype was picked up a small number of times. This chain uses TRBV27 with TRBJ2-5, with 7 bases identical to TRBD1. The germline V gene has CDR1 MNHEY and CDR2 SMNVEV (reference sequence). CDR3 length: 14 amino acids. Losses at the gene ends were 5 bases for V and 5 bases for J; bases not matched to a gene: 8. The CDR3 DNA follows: TGTGCCAGCAGTCCTTGGACAGGCGGGGAGACCCAGTACTTC. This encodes CASSPWTGGETQYF.

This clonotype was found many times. This CDR3 reads CASSTDRSNYGYTF. The CDR3 DNA follows: TGTGCCAGCAGTACGGACAGAAGCAACTATGGCTACACCTTC. V gene TRBV28 combines with J gene TRBJ1-2, with a possible D match to TRBD1 (6 bases). With 5 bases removed from V and 2 bases from J, the gap between germline ends came to 12 bases. This CDR3 has 14 amino acids. The germline gives CDR1 MDHEN, CDR2 SYDVKM.

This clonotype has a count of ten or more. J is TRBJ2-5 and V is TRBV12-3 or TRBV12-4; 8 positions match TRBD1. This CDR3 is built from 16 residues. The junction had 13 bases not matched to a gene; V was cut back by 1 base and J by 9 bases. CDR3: CASSLEGGTGPGAQYF. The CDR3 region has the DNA TGTGCCAGCAGTTTAGAAGGGGGGACAGGTCCAGGGGCCCAGTACTTC.

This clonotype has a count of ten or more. The CDR3 region has the DNA TGTGCCAGCAGTCTACAGGGGACTATGAACACTGAAGCTTTCTTT. Translating it yields CASSLQGTMNTEAFF. The chain employs TRBV12-3 or TRBV12-4 and TRBJ1-1; 7 nucleotides match TRBD1. The CDR3 runs to 15 residues. The J segment lost 0 bases and the V segment lost 5 bases, leaving 6 bases of the junction unmatched.

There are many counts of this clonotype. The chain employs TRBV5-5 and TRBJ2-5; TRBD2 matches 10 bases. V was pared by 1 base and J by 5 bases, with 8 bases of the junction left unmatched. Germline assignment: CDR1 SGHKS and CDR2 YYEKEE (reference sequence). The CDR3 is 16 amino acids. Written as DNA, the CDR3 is TGTGCCAGCAGCTTGAGCGGGAGGGCCCTTCTCGAGACCCAGTACTTC. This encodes CASSLSGRALLETQYF. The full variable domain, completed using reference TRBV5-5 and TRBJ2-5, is DAGVTQSPTHLIKTRGQQVTLRCSPISGHKSVSWYQQVLGQGPQFIFQYYEKEERGRGNFPDRFSARQFPNYSSELNVNALLLGDSALYLCASSLSGRALLETQYFGPGTRLLVL.

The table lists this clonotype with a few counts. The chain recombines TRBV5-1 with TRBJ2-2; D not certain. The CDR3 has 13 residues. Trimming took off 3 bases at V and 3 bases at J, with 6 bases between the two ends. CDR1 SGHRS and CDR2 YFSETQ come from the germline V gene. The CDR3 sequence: CASSYTDTGELFF. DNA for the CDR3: TGCGCCAGCAGCTATACTGACACCGGGGAGCTGTTTTTT.

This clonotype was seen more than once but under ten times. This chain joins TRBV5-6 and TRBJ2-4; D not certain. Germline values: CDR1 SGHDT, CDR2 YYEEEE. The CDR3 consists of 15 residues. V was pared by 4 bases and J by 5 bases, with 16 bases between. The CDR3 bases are TGTGCCAGCAGCGTGCCCGGGTTAAAGGAAAACATTCAGTACTTC. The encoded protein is CASSVPGLKENIQYF. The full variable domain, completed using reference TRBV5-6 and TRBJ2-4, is DAGVTQSPTHLIKTRGQQVTLRCSPKSGHDTVSWYQQALGQGPQFIFQYYEEEERQRGNFPDRFSGHQFPNYSSELNVNALLLGDSALYLCASSVPGLKENIQYFGAGTRLSVL.

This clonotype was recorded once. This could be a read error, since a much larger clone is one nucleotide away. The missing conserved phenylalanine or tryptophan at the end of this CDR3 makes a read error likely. The CDR3: CASSFSGLKSYEQYL. For the CDR3, the DNA is TGTGCCAGCAGCTTCTCTGGGTTAAAGTCCTACGAGCAGTACCTC. The rearrangement links TRBV7-9 to TRBJ2-7; D unresolved. Germline V CDR1 and CDR2: SEHNR, FQNEAQ (reference sequence). V was shortened by 3 bases and J by 1 base, with 13 bases between the two germline ends. The CDR3 loop spans 15 amino acids.

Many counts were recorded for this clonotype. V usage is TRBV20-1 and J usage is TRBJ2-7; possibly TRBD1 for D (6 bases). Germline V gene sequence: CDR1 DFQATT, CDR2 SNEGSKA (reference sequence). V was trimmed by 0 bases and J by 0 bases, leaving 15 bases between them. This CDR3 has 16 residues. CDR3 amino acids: CSARDRDRRSSYEQYF. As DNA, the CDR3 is TGCAGTGCTAGAGACCGAGACAGGAGGAGCTCCTACGAGCAGTACTTC.

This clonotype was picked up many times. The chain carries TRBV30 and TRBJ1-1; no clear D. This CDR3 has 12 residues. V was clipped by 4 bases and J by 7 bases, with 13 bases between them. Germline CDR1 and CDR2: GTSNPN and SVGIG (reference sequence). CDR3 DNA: TGTGCCTGGACGGTGGGGTTGGGTGAAGCTTTCTTT. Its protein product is CAWTVGLGEAFF.

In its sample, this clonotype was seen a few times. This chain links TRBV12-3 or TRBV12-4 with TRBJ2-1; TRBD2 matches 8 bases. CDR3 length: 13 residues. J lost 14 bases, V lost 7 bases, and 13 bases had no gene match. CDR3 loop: CASTLGYSGTEFF. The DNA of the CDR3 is TGTGCCAGCACCTTGGGGTATAGCGGGACGGAGTTCTTC.